The sequence of this T cell receptor beta chain was determined in a study of early T cells in non-severe SARS-CoV-2 infection. The overall study: Bulk RNA from unsorted whole blood was sequenced; chains were unpaired. Overall study findings and caveats: The study's VDJdb matching favored anti-spike CD8 responses and missed private and CD4 specificities.

Attachment of unique molecular identifiers was made to individual cDNA molecules. TCRdb re-derived calls from the 5' RACE reads in MiXCR, one entry per CDR3 protein. The sample lists tens of thousands of distinct CDR3 sequences; about 13% were seen once. Germline V gene lookup returns CDR1 LGHDT and CDR2 YNNKEL (reference sequence). The CDR3 consists of 13 residues. V trimming: 4 bases; J trimming: 4 bases; junction bases outside the gene matches: 2. Regarding this clonotype: Its specificity is unknown.

This chain joins TRBV3-1 and TRBJ1-1; 8 bases map to TRBD1. The TCR comes from an adult who was a healthcare worker with PCR-confirmed SARS-CoV-2 infection or an uninfected control (not recorded which). Sequenced sample: whole blood. CDR3: CASSRTGITEAFF. The DNA for the CDR3 is TGTGCCAGCAGCCGGACAGGGATCACTGAAGCTTTCTTT.